Listed here is a single T cell receptor (beta chain). Its specificity is unknown. TCR beta sequencing covered blood CD8+ and CD4+ T cells. Controls comprised healthy donors matched for age and sex. Roughly 0.45 to 1 ug RNA was reverse transcribed with random hexamers. Amplification of TCR beta CDR3 across 54 Vbeta and 13 Jbeta was performed with immunoSEQ multiplex PCR. TCRdb fed the immunoSEQ multiplex PCR reads into MiXCR, producing one record per CDR3 protein. The sample shows some 190,000 distinct CDR3 sequences, 95% of them seen only once. This specimen belongs to a study of CD8 T cells in Susac syndrome. General study points: The relatively small number of individuals in the TCR sequencing and HLA analysis was acknowledged by the study.

This clonotype originated in a human donor in good health. Sequencing was performed on CD4+ T cells from PBMCs.

The DNA of the CDR3 is TGCAGTGCTGGAAGGCTAGCGGGGACTTTCGACGAGCAGTACTTC. This codes for CSAGRLAGTFDEQYF. This rearrangement joins TRBV20-1 to TRBJ2-7; 9 bases are shared with TRBD2. The V gene end was trimmed by 5 bases and the J gene end by 5 bases; junction bases not matched to a gene: 13. CDR3 length: 15 amino acids. Germline loops: CDR1 DFQATT, CDR2 SNEGSKA (reference sequence).